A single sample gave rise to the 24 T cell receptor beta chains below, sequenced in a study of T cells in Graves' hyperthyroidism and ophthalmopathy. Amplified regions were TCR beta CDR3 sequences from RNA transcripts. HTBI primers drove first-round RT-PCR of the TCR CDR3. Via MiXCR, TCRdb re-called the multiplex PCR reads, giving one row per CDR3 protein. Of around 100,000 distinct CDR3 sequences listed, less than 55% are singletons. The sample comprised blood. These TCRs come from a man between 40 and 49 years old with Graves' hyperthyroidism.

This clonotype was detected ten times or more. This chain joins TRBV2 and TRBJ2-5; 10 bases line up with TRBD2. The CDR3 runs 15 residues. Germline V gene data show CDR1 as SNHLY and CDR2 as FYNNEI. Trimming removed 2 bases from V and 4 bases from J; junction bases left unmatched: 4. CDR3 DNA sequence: TGTGCCAGCAGTGAACGACTAGCGGGCCGAGAGACCCAGTACTTC. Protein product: CASSERLAGRETQYF.

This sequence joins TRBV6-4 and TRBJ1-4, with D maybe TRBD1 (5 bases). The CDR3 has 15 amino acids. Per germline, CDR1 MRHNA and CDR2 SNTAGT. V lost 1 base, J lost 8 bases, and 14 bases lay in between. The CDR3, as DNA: TGTGCCAGCAGTGACTTCGGGGCCCTCCGGGAAAAACTGTTTTTT. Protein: CASSDFGALREKLFF.

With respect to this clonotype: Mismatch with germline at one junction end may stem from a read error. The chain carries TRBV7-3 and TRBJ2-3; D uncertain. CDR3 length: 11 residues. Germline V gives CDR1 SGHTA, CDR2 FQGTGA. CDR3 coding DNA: TGTGCCAGCAGCTTAATTGGTGTCCGAATTTTT. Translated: CASSLIGVRIF.

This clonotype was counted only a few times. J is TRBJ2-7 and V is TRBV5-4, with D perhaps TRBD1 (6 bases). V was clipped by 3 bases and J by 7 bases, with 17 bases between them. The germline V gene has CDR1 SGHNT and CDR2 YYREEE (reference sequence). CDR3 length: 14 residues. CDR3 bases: TGTGCCAGCAGCTCCTTGGGACAAGGTAGGGAGCAGTACTTC. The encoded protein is CASSSLGQGREQYF.

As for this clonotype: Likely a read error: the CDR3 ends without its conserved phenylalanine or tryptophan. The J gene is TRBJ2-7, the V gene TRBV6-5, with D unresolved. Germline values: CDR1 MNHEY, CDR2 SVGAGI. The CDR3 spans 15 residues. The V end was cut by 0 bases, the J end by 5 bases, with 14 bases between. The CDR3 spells CASSYSSGESHEQYC. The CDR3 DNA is TGTGCCAGCAGTTACTCGTCCGGCGAGTCCCACGAGCAGTACTGC.

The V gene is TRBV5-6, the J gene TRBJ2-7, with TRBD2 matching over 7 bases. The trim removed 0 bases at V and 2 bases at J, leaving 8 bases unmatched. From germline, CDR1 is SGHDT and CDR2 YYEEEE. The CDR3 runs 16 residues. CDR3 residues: CASSLVLAVSAYEQYF. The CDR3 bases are TGTGCCAGCAGCTTGGTGCTAGCGGTTTCTGCCTACGAGCAGTACTTC.

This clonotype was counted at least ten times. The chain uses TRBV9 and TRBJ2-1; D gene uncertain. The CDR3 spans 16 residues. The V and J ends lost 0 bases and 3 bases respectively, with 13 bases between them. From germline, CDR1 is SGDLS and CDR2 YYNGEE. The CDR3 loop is CASSVVLVIVYNEQFF. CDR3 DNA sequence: TGTGCCAGCAGCGTAGTTCTAGTTATAGTCTACAATGAGCAGTTCTTC.

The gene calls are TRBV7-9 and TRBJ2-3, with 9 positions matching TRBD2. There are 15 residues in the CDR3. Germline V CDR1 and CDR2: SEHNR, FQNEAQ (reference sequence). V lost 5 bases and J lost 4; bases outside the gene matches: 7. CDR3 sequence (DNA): TGTGCCAGCAGCCTTACGGGACTAGCTGCAGATACGCAGTATTTT. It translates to CASSLTGLAADTQYF.

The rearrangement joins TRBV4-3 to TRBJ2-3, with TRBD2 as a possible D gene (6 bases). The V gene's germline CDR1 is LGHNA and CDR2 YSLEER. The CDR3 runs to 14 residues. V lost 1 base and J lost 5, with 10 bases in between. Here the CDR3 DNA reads TGCGCCAGCAGCCAAGCTATTAGCGGAGATACGCAGTATTTT. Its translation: CASSQAISGDTQYF.

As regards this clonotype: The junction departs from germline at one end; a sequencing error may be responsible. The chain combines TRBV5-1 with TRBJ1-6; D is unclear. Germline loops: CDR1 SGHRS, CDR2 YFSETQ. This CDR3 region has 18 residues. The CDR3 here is CAGSLVDTGGAYNSPHHF. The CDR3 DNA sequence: TGCGCCGGCAGCTTGGTCGACACTGGTGGAGCCTATAATTCACCCCACCACTTT.

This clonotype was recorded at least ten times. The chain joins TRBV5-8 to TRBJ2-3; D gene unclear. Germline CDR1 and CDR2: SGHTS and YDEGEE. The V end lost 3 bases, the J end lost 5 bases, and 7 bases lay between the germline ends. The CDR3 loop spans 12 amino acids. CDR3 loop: CASSWYGDTQYF. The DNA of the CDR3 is TGTGCCAGCAGCTGGTACGGAGATACGCAGTATTTT.

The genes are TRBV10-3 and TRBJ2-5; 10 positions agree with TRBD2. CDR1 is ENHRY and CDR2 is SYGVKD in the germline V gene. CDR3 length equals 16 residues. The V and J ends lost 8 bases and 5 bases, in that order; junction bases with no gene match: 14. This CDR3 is CAIDKAGGRYNETQYF. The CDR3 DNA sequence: TGTGCCATCGACAAAGCGGGGGGGCGTTACAATGAGACCCAGTACTTC.

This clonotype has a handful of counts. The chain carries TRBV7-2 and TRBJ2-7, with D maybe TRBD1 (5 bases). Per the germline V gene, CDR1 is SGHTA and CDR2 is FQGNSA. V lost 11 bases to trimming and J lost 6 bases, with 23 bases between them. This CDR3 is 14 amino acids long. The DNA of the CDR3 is TGTGCCTGGAATGGGCCAGGGCCTGTAGGCGAGCAGTACTTC. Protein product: CAWNGPGPVGEQYF.

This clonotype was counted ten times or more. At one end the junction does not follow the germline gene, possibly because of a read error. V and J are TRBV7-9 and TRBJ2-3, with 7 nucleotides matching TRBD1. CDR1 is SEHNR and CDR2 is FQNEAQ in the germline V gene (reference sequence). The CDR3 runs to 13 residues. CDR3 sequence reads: CASRATGVDTQYF. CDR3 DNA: TGTGCGAGCAGGGCAACAGGGGTAGATACGCAGTATTTT.

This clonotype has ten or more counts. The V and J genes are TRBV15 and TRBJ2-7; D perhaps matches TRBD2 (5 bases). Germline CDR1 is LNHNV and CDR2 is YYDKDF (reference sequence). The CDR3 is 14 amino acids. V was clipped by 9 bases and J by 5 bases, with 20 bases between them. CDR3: CATRDNLGSDEQYF. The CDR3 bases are TGTGCCACGAGAGATAACCTAGGTAGCGACGAGCAGTACTTC.

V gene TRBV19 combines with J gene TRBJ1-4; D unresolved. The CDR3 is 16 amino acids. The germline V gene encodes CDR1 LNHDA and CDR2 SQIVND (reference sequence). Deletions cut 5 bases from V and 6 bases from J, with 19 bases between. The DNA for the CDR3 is TGTGCCAGTAGTCCTAATGGACCAATCTGGGATGAAAAACTGTTTTTT. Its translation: CASSPNGPIWDEKLFF.

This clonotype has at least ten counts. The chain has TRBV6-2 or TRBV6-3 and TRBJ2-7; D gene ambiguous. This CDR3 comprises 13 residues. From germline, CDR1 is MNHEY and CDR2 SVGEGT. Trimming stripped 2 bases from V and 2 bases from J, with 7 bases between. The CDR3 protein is CASSYDGAYEQYF. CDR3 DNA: TGTGCCAGCAGTTACGATGGTGCCTACGAGCAGTACTTC.

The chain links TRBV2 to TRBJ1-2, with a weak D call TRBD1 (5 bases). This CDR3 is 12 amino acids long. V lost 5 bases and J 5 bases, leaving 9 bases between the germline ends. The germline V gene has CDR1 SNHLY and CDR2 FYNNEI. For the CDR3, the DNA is TGTGCCAGCAGTAAGGACACTTATGGCTACACCTTC. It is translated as CASSKDTYGYTF.

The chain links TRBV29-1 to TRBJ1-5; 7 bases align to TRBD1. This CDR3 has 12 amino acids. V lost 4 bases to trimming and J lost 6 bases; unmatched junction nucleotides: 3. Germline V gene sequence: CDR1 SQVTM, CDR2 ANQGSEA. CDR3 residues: CSVGQGGQPQHF. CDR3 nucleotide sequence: TGCAGCGTTGGACAGGGAGGTCAGCCCCAGCATTTT.

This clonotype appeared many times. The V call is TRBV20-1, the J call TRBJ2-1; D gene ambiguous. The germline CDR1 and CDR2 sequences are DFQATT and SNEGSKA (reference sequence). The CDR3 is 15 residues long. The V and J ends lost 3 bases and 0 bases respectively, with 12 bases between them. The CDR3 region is CSASQLKSSYNEQFF. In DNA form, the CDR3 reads TGCAGTGCTAGCCAACTGAAAAGCTCCTACAATGAGCAGTTCTTC.

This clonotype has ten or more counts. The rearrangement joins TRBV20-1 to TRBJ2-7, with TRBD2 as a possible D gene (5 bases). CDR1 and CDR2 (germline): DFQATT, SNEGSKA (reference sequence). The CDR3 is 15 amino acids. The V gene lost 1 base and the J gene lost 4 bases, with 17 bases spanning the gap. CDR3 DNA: TGCAGTGCTAGAGTAAGCGGCACCGCTGGATACGAGCAGTACTTC. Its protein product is CSARVSGTAGYEQYF.

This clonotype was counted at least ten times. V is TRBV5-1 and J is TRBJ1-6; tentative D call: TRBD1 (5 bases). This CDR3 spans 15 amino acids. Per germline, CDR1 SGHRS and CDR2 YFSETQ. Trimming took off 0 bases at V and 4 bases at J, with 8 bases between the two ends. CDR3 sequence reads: CASSLDGGYNSPLHF. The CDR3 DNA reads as TGCGCCAGCAGCTTGGATGGGGGGTATAATTCACCCCTCCACTTT.

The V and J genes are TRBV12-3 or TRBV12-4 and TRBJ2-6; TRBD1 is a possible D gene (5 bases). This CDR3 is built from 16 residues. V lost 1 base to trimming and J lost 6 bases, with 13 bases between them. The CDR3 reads CASSLEGRWEANVLTF. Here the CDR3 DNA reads TGTGCCAGCAGTTTAGAGGGGCGTTGGGAGGCCAACGTCCTGACTTTC.

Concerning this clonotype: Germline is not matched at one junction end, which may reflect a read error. CDR3 DNA: TGCAGTGCTAGAGCAGGGACAGGGTACACTGAGGCTTTCTTT. Amino acid sequence: CSARAGTGYTEAFF. The chain uses TRBV20-1 and TRBJ1-1, with 9 positions matching TRBD1. CDR1 and CDR2 (germline): DFQATT, SNEGSKA (reference sequence). This CDR3 has 14 amino acids.